The 10 T cell receptor beta chains below were found in one sample sequenced in a study of a mutant IDH1 vaccine in newly diagnosed glioma. Profiled with immunoSEQ multiplex PCR; TCRdb holds only in-frame clones, not every one. The data show about 31,000 clones, about 80% seen once. Time point here: week 35, safety follow-up. All doses held 300 ug of mutant IDH1 20-mer peptide, with topical imiquimod. For these TCRs, the target antigens are not known. The sequenced sample was PBMCs, obtained from a glioma patient whose treatment included an IDH1 peptide vaccine. All receptors come from a man aged 30 to 45 with glioma.

The chain links TRBV6-1 to TRBJ2-1, with D maybe TRBD1 (5 bases). The V and J ends lost 5 bases and 9 bases respectively, with 17 bases between them. Germline V gives CDR1 MNHNS, CDR2 SASEGT. The CDR3 is 14 residues long. The CDR3 reads CASSPDRPNLEQFF. The CDR3 DNA reads TGTGCCAGCAGTCCTGACAGACCTAACCTTGAGCAGTTCTTC.

The rearrangement joins TRBV29-1 to TRBJ2-7, with D uncertain. Germline values: CDR1 SQVTM, CDR2 ANQGSEA. V was pared by 6 bases and J by 0 bases, with 12 bases between. The CDR3 has 13 residues. The CDR3 nucleotides are TGCAGCGTATTACTACCGAGCTCCTACGAGCAGTACTTC. The encoded protein is CSVLLPSSYEQYF.

The chain couples TRBV5-6 to TRBJ2-7, with 14 bases lining up with TRBD2. CDR3 length: 18 amino acids. V shed 3 bases, J shed 0 bases, and the junction held 8 bases outside the gene matches. Germline V gene lookup returns CDR1 SGHDT and CDR2 YYEEEE. The CDR3 is CASSSLGLAGVLSYEQYF. CDR3 coding DNA: TGTGCCAGCAGCTCTCTGGGACTAGCGGGAGTCCTCTCCTACGAGCAGTACTTC. Using reference TRBV5-6 and TRBJ2-7 for the parts outside the CDR3, the full variable domain is DAGVTQSPTHLIKTRGQQVTLRCSPKSGHDTVSWYQQALGQGPQFIFQYYEEEERQRGNFPDRFSGHQFPNYSSELNVNALLLGDSALYLCASSSLGLAGVLSYEQYFGPGTRLTVT.

The rearrangement joins TRBV30 to TRBJ1-1; no firm D call. V was cut by 2 bases and J by 0 bases, with 7 bases left in between. The CDR3 length is 13 residues. Germline CDR1 GTSNPN, CDR2 SVGIG (reference sequence). The CDR3 is CAWSNNLNTEAFF. The CDR3, as DNA: TGTGCCTGGAGTAATAACTTGAACACTGAAGCTTTCTTT.

This chain uses TRBV29-1 with TRBJ2-7; 10 nucleotides agree with TRBD1. This CDR3 comprises 14 residues. The junction had 5 bases not matched to a gene; V was cut back by 6 bases and J by 0 bases. The germline gives CDR1 SQVTM, CDR2 ANQGSEA. The CDR3, as DNA: TGCAGCGTGCTCCGGGACAGGGGCTCCTACGAGCAGTACTTC. Protein: CSVLRDRGSYEQYF.

This clone was seen a single time. The chain links TRBV5-1 to TRBJ1-1; the D gene is possibly TRBD1 (5 bases). The germline V gene has CDR1 SGHRS and CDR2 YFSETQ. This CDR3 is built from 15 residues. V lost 4 bases and J 7 bases, leaving 20 bases between the germline ends. The CDR3: CASSPRAGSGGEAFF. CDR3 DNA: TGCGCCAGCAGCCCTAGGGCAGGGAGTGGGGGTGAAGCTTTCTTT.

V is TRBV6-1 and J is TRBJ1-5; D call uncertain. The CDR3 runs to 16 residues. Germline loops: CDR1 MNHNS, CDR2 SASEGT. The V and J ends lost 2 bases and 6 bases respectively, with 17 bases between them. In nucleotides, the CDR3 is TGTGCCAGCAGTGAATTGGGAACACCCGGGAGTCAGCCCCAGCATTTT. This encodes CASSELGTPGSQPQHF.

The V gene is TRBV2, the J gene TRBJ1-2; no reliable D call. Germline assignment: CDR1 SNHLY and CDR2 FYNNEI. This CDR3 is built from 13 residues. The V and J ends lost 4 bases and 6 bases respectively, with 12 bases between them. In DNA form, the CDR3 reads TGTGCCAGCAGTGTTGGTTTGGGCGATGGCTACACCTTC. Its translation: CASSVGLGDGYTF. The full variable domain, with the rest looked up from reference TRBV2 and TRBJ1-2, is EPEVTQTPSHQVTQMGQEVILRCVPISNHLYFYWYRQILGQKVEFLVSFYNNEISEKSEIFDDQFSVERPDGSNFTLKIRSTKLEDSAMYFCASSVGLGDGYTFGSGTRLTVV.

This clone was found once. V is TRBV5-1 and J is TRBJ2-5; D may be TRBD2 (7 bases). The CDR3 runs 13 residues. Germline V lookup: CDR1 SGHRS, CDR2 YFSETQ. Trimming removed 7 bases from V and 4 bases from J, with 14 bases in between. In DNA form, the CDR3 reads TGCGCCAGCCGCCACAGGGAGGGAGAGACCCAGTACTTC. Residues: CASRHREGETQYF.

J is TRBJ1-4 and V is TRBV2; weak D call: TRBD1 (5 bases). The CDR3 consists of 14 residues. Germline assignment: CDR1 SNHLY and CDR2 FYNNEI. The ends were cut back, 2 bases at V and 6 bases at J, with 10 bases in the middle. The CDR3 spells CASSESPGYEKLFF. The CDR3 DNA follows: TGTGCCAGCAGTGAAAGTCCAGGGTATGAAAAACTGTTTTTT.